The 31 T cell receptor beta chains below were found in one sample sequenced in a study of T cell responses to AZD1222 COVID-19 vaccine. Generated by immunoSEQ multiplex PCR, the TCRdb table keeps only in-frame clones and is missing some. Here the sample spans some 100,000 clones, around 91% being singletons. The input for sequencing was peripheral blood, taken 28 days after the second AZD1222 dose. The receptors were gathered from an adult who received the AZD1222 COVID-19 vaccine.

The J gene is TRBJ2-3, the V gene TRBV9; 9 bases map to TRBD2. CDR3 length: 17 amino acids. The germline V gene has CDR1 SGDLS and CDR2 YYNGEE. The trim removed 0 bases at V and 6 bases at J, leaving 11 bases unmatched. The CDR3 DNA reads TGTGCCAGCAGCGTAGCACTGCGGGAGGGCGGAGGGGATACGCAGTATTTT. Protein: CASSVALREGGGDTQYF.

V is TRBV5-1 and J is TRBJ1-1; maybe TRBD1 (6 bases). This CDR3 comprises 15 residues. CDR1 and CDR2 (germline): SGHRS, YFSETQ. Trimming shortened V by 4 bases and J by 4 bases, and 17 bases separated the two germline ends. The CDR3 DNA reads as TGCGCCAGCAGCCCGTCGACAGGACTGGGCACTGAAGCTTTCTTT. Translating gives CASSPSTGLGTEAFF.

The chain is built from TRBV7-2 and TRBJ2-5; D is possibly TRBD2 (5 bases). This CDR3 comprises 14 residues. Germline loops: CDR1 SGHTA, CDR2 FQGNSA. V lost 1 base and J 7 bases, leaving 13 bases between the germline ends. This chain's CDR3 is CASSLDVASGTQYF. CDR3 bases: TGTGCCAGCAGCTTAGACGTAGCGTCAGGGACCCAGTACTTC.

V gene TRBV12-3 or TRBV12-4 combines with J gene TRBJ1-2; the D is unclear. The CDR3 extends over 13 amino acids. V was shortened by 4 bases and J by 4 bases, with 10 bases between the two germline ends. The CDR3 sequence: CASSSRASYGYTF. The DNA for the CDR3 is TGTGCCAGCAGTTCTCGGGCCAGCTATGGCTACACCTTC.

This clone was detected a few times. The chain joins TRBV6-5 to TRBJ1-3, with no clear D. Trimming stripped 10 bases from V and 0 bases from J, with 10 bases between. CDR1 MNHEY and CDR2 SVGAGI come from the germline V gene. CDR3 size: 13 residues. CDR3 sequence: CATTRSSGNTIYF. The DNA of the CDR3 is TGTGCCACCACCCGGAGCTCTGGAAACACCATATATTTT.

The rearrangement joins TRBV30 to TRBJ1-2; D is perhaps TRBD1 (5 bases). V was clipped by 2 bases and J by 8 bases, with 12 bases between them. CDR1 and CDR2 (germline): GTSNPN, SVGIG (reference sequence). The CDR3 spans 12 residues. The CDR3 coding sequence is TGTGCCTGGAGTCCGGACATTATAGGCTACACCTTC. Residues: CAWSPDIIGYTF. Complete variable domain (other parts from reference TRBV30 and TRBJ1-2): SQTIHQWPATLVQPVGSPLSLECTVEGTSNPNLYWYRQAAGRGLQLLFYSVGIGQISSEVPQNLSASRPQDRQFILSSKKLLLSDSGFYLCAWSPDIIGYTFGSGTRLTVV.

The rearrangement uses TRBV19 and TRBJ1-3; 7 bases agree with TRBD1. Germline lookup yields CDR1 LNHDA and CDR2 SQIVND (reference sequence). This CDR3 contains 17 residues. V lost 4 bases to trimming and J lost 1 base; unmatched junction nucleotides: 10. CDR3 nucleotides: TGTGCCAGTAGTAATCCGACAGGGCCGAGATCTGGAAACACCATATATTTT. Protein: CASSNPTGPRSGNTIYF.

This chain links TRBV4-3 with TRBJ1-1; no firm D call. Germline loops: CDR1 LGHNA, CDR2 YSLEER. The CDR3 spans 13 residues. Trimming cost V 3 bases and J 4 bases, with 9 bases left between them. The CDR3: CASSHRVGTEAFF. Here the CDR3 DNA reads TGCGCCAGCAGCCACCGAGTGGGCACTGAAGCTTTCTTT.

The chain employs TRBV6-2 or TRBV6-3 and TRBJ1-1; D perhaps matches TRBD1 (5 bases). V lost 0 bases to trimming and J lost 4 bases, with 9 bases between them. The CDR3 is made up of 14 amino acids. Per germline, CDR1 MNHEY and CDR2 SVGEGT. The CDR3 sequence: CASSYSPGGTEAFF. For the CDR3, the DNA is TGTGCCAGCAGTTACTCCCCGGGGGGCACTGAAGCTTTCTTT.

CDR3 loop: CASRIKDTSSGNTIYF. The CDR3 region has the DNA TGTGCCAGCAGGATCAAGGACACGAGCTCTGGAAACACCATATATTTT. This rearrangement joins TRBV7-2 to TRBJ1-3; possibly TRBD1 for D (5 bases). Trimming removed 6 bases from V and 0 bases from J, with 15 bases in between. CDR3 length: 16 amino acids. The germline V gene encodes CDR1 SGHTA and CDR2 FQGNSA.

The chain is built from TRBV5-8 and TRBJ1-1; D possibly corresponds to TRBD1 (5 bases). V was clipped by 4 bases and J by 8 bases, with 15 bases between them. CDR1 SGHTS and CDR2 YDEGEE come from the germline V gene. This CDR3 contains 13 residues. This chain's CDR3 is CASSRGGGWEAFF. The DNA for the CDR3 is TGTGCCAGCAGCCGGGGGGGAGGATGGGAAGCTTTCTTT.

The DNA of the CDR3 is TGTGCCAGCAGCGACGGGAAAACGAACACCGGGGAGCTGTTTTTT. Protein product: CASSDGKTNTGELFF. The chain combines TRBV6-5 with TRBJ2-2, with D possibly being TRBD2 (5 bases). Germline assignment: CDR1 MNHEY and CDR2 SVGAGI. Trimming removed 6 bases from V and 0 bases from J, with 11 bases in between. The CDR3 consists of 15 residues.

V gene TRBV24-1 combines with J gene TRBJ1-5; D unclear. The ends were cut back, 4 bases at V and 2 bases at J, with 5 bases in the middle. From germline, CDR1 is KGHDR and CDR2 SFDVKD. The CDR3 has 13 residues. This CDR3 reads CATSEGGNQPQHF. The CDR3, as DNA: TGTGCCACCAGTGAAGGAGGCAATCAGCCCCAGCATTTT.

This sequence joins TRBV7-9 and TRBJ1-2, with D perhaps matching TRBD1 (6 bases). The V gene's germline CDR1 is SEHNR and CDR2 FQNEAQ (reference sequence). The CDR3 has 16 amino acids. The V end was cut by 3 bases, the J end by 2 bases, with 16 bases between. The CDR3 DNA follows: TGTGCCAGCAGCTTGGGCGGGGGGCAAAGGAACTATGGCTACACCTTC. Protein product: CASSLGGGQRNYGYTF.

The chain uses TRBV11-3 and TRBJ2-3, with 8 bases lining up with TRBD2. V shed 1 base and J 2 bases; nucleotides not matched to a gene: 5. This CDR3 spans 16 amino acids. Germline loops: CDR1 SGHNT, CDR2 YENEEA. CDR3 loop: CASSLGSGDFTDTQYF. CDR3 nucleotide sequence: TGTGCCAGCAGCTTAGGTAGCGGGGATTTCACAGATACGCAGTATTTT.

This clone was seen a handful of times. V and J are TRBV15 and TRBJ1-2; D unresolved. The CDR3 consists of 12 residues. Germline V CDR1 and CDR2: LNHNV, YYDKDF (reference sequence). V gave up 1 base and J gave up 3 bases, with 3 bases separating them. CDR3 coding DNA: TGTGCCACCAGCAGAGGGGACTATGGCTACACCTTC. Amino acid sequence: CATSRGDYGYTF. Drawing the rest from reference TRBV15 and TRBJ1-2, the complete variable domain is DAMVIQNPRYQVTQFGKPVTLSCSQTLNHNVMYWYQQKSSQAPKLLFHYYDKDFNNEADTPDNFQSRRPNTSFCFLDIRSPGLGDTAMYLCATSRGDYGYTFGSGTRLTVV.

The rearrangement uses TRBV6-5 and TRBJ2-5, with 7 bases that match TRBD2. V was pared by 2 bases and J by 1 base, with 7 bases of the junction left unmatched. Germline V gene lookup returns CDR1 MNHEY and CDR2 SVGAGI. The CDR3 loop spans 16 amino acids. CDR3 bases: TGTGCCAGCAGTTACATGGCTAGCGGAGTCCAAGAGACCCAGTACTTC. It encodes CASSYMASGVQETQYF.

The V and J genes are TRBV19 and TRBJ2-3; perhaps TRBD2 as D (6 bases). V lost 4 bases and J 3 bases, leaving 23 bases between the germline ends. Germline CDR1 LNHDA, CDR2 SQIVND (reference sequence). The CDR3 has 18 amino acids. This CDR3 reads CASSNAFGGPLGTDTQYF. CDR3 sequence (DNA): TGTGCCAGTAGTAATGCCTTCGGAGGGCCGCTTGGGACAGATACGCAGTATTTT.

V is TRBV30 and J is TRBJ1-3, with 7 bases identical to TRBD1. The CDR3 loop spans 14 amino acids. CDR1 is GTSNPN, CDR2 SVGIG, per germline (reference sequence). Germline trimming cut 0 bases from V and 4 bases from J; bases unmatched to any gene: 3. The CDR3 DNA follows: TGTGCCTGGAGTGTAGGGGGCCTCGGAAACACCATATATTTT. As protein: CAWSVGGLGNTIYF.

The chain joins TRBV27 to TRBJ2-1; TRBD1 matches at 8 bases. Unmatched junction bases numbered 8, after V lost 1 base and J lost 6 bases. Germline CDR1 and CDR2: MNHEY and SMNVEV (reference sequence). The CDR3 runs to 16 residues. The CDR3 coding sequence is TGTGCCAGCAGTTTATTTTCAGGGGGCTACAGCAATGAGCAGTTCTTC. It codes for CASSLFSGGYSNEQFF.

The chain is built from TRBV5-1 and TRBJ2-1; weak D call: TRBD1 (5 bases). The CDR3 totals 13 residues. Germline CDR1 and CDR2: SGHRS and YFSETQ. The V gene lost 4 bases and the J gene lost 5 bases, with 10 bases spanning the gap. CDR3 residues: CASSPDSHNEQFF. The CDR3 region has the DNA TGCGCCAGCAGCCCTGACAGTCACAATGAGCAGTTCTTC.

The V call is TRBV6-1, the J call TRBJ1-6; D gene ambiguous. Trimming stripped 1 base from V and 4 bases from J, with 8 bases between. CDR1 is MNHNS, CDR2 SASEGT, per germline. The CDR3 covers 15 residues. Here the CDR3 reads CASSEGTGYNSPLHF. The CDR3 coding sequence is TGTGCCAGCAGTGAAGGGACCGGGTATAATTCACCCCTCCACTTT.

The sample holds one count of this clone. CDR3 sequence: CASSFGVSGTRDITDTQYF. DNA of the CDR3: TGTGCCAGCAGCTTCGGGGTATCCGGGACTAGAGATATCACAGATACGCAGTATTTT. This chain uses TRBV5-4 with TRBJ2-3; 8 bases agree with TRBD2. The CDR3 covers 19 residues. Per germline, CDR1 SGHNT and CDR2 YYREEE (reference sequence). V was pared by 2 bases and J by 2 bases, with 16 bases of the junction left unmatched.

About this clone: This CDR3 is also generated by other DNA sequences in the sample. The chain couples TRBV30 to TRBJ2-6, with D tentatively TRBD1 (6 bases). The germline V gene has CDR1 GTSNPN and CDR2 SVGIG (reference sequence). The CDR3 loop spans 15 amino acids. Deletions cut 0 bases from V and 4 bases from J, with 10 bases between. CDR3 bases: TGTGCCTGGAGTGTAGGGGGATCCGGGGCCAACGTCCTGACTTTC. It yields the protein CAWSVGGSGANVLTF.

The rearrangement links TRBV28 to TRBJ2-7, with TRBD1 identical over 7 bases. The length of the CDR3 is 13 residues. V trimming: 2 bases; J trimming: 3 bases; junction bases outside the gene matches: 1. Germline V gene data show CDR1 as MDHEN and CDR2 as SYDVKM. DNA for the CDR3: TGTGCCAGCAGTTTAGGGACAGACTACGAGCAGTACTTC. This sequence encodes CASSLGTDYEQYF.

This clone is a singleton in its sample. This chain connects TRBV18 to TRBJ2-5; perhaps D is TRBD1 or TRBD2 (6 bases each). CDR1 and CDR2 from the germline V gene are KGHSH and LQKENI. With 0 bases removed from V and 5 bases from J, the gap between germline ends came to 13 bases. This CDR3 has 15 residues. The CDR3 region is CASSPPGGARETQYF. DNA of the CDR3: TGTGCCAGCTCACCACCGGGGGGCGCAAGGGAGACCCAGTACTTC.

The chain couples TRBV20-1 to TRBJ1-2; perhaps TRBD1 as D (6 bases). The CDR3 runs to 11 residues. Trimming left V 6 bases short and J 5 bases short, with 10 bases between. From germline, CDR1 is DFQATT and CDR2 SNEGSKA (reference sequence). The CDR3 region is CSAQGQYGYTF. The CDR3 DNA sequence: TGCAGTGCACAGGGTCAATATGGCTACACCTTC.

The chain has TRBV3-1 (or the pseudogene TRBV3-2) and TRBJ2-4; 8 bases are shared with TRBD2. Germline CDR1 LGHDT, CDR2 YNNKEL (reference sequence). The trim removed 2 bases at V and 4 bases at J, leaving 10 bases unmatched. The CDR3 has 17 residues. CDR3 residues: CASSQLLAGGPKNIQYF. For the CDR3, the DNA is TGTGCCAGCAGCCAACTCTTGGCGGGGGGTCCTAAAAACATTCAGTACTTC.

The sample holds one count of this clone. The genes are TRBV10-3 and TRBJ2-1; 7 nucleotides line up with TRBD1. The V and J ends lost 8 bases and 8 bases, in that order; junction bases with no gene match: 12. This CDR3 spans 14 amino acids. CDR1 ENHRY and CDR2 SYGVKD come from the germline V gene. The CDR3, as DNA: TGTGCCATCCGCCTTGCAGGGGGTATGGATGAGCAGTTCTTC. This encodes CAIRLAGGMDEQFF.

DNA for the CDR3: TGTGCCAGCAGCCAAATGGCGGGTTCGAACACCGGGGAGCTGTTTTTT. Translation: CASSQMAGSNTGELFF. The chain carries TRBV7-3 and TRBJ2-2; D possibly corresponds to TRBD2 (5 bases). V lost 5 bases, J lost 0 bases, and 13 bases lay in between. The CDR3 length is 16 residues. Germline CDR1 and CDR2: SGHTA and FQGTGA.

The gene calls are TRBV19 and TRBJ1-2, with TRBD1 identical over 8 bases. The CDR3 sequence is 19 residues long. Looked up from germline, CDR1 is LNHDA and CDR2 is SQIVND (reference sequence). Unmatched junction bases numbered 12, after V lost 0 bases and J lost 0 bases. In DNA, the CDR3 is TGTGCCAGTAGTATAGAAACCCCAGGGGGCGCATTCACTAACTATGGCTACACCTTC. The encoded protein is CASSIETPGGAFTNYGYTF.